This T cell receptor beta chain emerged from a study of T cells in Graves' hyperthyroidism and ophthalmopathy. This clonotype was counted many times. Regions amplified from RNA transcripts were the TCR beta CDR3 regions. Using the HTBI primer set, a first-round RT-PCR was run on the TCR CDR3. MiXCR was run by TCRdb on the multiplex PCR reads, yielding one entry per CDR3 protein. The sample includes approximately 600,000 distinct CDR3 sequences, around 15% of them seen just once. The CDR3 extends over 16 amino acids. Unmatched junction bases numbered 11, after V lost 10 bases and J lost 1 base. CDR1 and CDR2 from the germline V gene are MNHNS and SASEGT. A NOSPECS grade of at least 4, a Clinical Activity Score of at least 3 and duration under 3 months were recorded in ophthalmopathy patients. Researchers barred patients who had uncontrolled infection, other autoimmune disease, pregnancy or lactation. Diagnoses were made from clinical symptoms, serum measures (thyroxine and TRAb), thyroid ultrasound and orbital computed tomography. PBMCs stemmed from around 10 ml fresh peripheral blood.

Sequencing was done on a sample of blood. The chain joins TRBV6-1 to TRBJ2-7; the match to TRBD2 covers 12 bases. The clonotype originates from a woman aged 40 to 50 with Graves' ophthalmopathy. In DNA, the CDR3 is TGTGCCACCGAAAGCCAAGGGACTAGCGGGTCCTACGAGCAGTACTTC. Its protein is CATESQGTSGSYEQYF.